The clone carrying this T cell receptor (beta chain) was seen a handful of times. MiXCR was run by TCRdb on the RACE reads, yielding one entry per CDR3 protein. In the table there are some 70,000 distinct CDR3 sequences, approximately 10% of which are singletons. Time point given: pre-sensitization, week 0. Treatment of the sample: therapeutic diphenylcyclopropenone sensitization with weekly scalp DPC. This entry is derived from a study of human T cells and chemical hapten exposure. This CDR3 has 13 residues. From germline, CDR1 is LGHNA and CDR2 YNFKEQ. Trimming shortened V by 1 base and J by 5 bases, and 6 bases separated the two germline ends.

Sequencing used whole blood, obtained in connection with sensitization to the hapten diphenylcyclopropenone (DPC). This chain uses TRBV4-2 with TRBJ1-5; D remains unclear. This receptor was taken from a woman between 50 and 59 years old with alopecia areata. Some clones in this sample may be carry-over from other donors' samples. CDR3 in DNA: TGTGCCAGCAGCCAAGTCGCGGATCAGCCCCAGCATTTT. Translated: CASSQVADQPQHF.